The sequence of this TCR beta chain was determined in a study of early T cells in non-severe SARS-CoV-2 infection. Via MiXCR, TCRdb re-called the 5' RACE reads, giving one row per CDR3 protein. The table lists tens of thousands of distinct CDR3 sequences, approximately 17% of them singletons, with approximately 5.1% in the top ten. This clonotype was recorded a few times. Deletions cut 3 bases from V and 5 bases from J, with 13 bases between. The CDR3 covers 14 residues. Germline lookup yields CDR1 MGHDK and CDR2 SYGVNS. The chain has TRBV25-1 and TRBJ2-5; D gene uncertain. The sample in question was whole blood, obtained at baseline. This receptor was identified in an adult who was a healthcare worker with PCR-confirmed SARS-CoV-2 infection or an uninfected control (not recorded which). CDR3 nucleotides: TGTGCCAGCAGTGATGGCGCGTACGAGGAGACCCAGTACTTC. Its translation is CASSDGAYEETQYF.